This TCR beta chain was found in a study of blood T cell repertoires in COVID-19. Turning to the study itself: Both acute and convalescent COVID-19 samples were obtained from the United States, Italy and Spain. T cells, B-cell-depleted T cells, or PBMCs supplied cDNA or gDNA.

Per the authors' pipeline: From reference gene primer amplification, estimates of nucleated cell counts were derived. Measured with immunoSEQ multiplex PCR; TCRdb has only the in-frame clones, and not every one. That table furnishes V, J and clone size, whereas the DNA furnished D and trimming. The data contain 120,000 to 150,000 clones, 88% of them singletons. Germline CDR1 is MRHNA and CDR2 is SNTAGT. The CDR3 has 16 amino acids. V was pared by 3 bases and J by 6 bases, with 10 bases of the junction left unmatched. Sequences were obtained from peripheral blood. The chain carries TRBV6-4 and TRBJ2-3; 9 bases are a match to TRBD2. This receptor was taken from a woman aged 60-75 years with acute or convalescent COVID-19. The CDR3 spells CASSDGIAGGADTQYF. The CDR3, as DNA: TGTGCCAGCAGTGATGGTATTGCGGGGGGGGCGGATACGCAGTATTTT.